These 28 T cell receptor beta chains originate from one sample sequenced in a study of T cell responses to AZD1222 COVID-19 vaccine. Sequencing was performed with immunoSEQ multiplex PCR; in TCRdb, only in-frame clones are kept and a portion is missing. Of about 57,000 clones listed, 85% are singletons. The material sequenced was peripheral blood, taken on day 0 of AZD1222 vaccination. The receptors shown here come from an adult in good health.

The chain has TRBV2 and TRBJ1-5; D remains unclear. V was pared by 1 base and J by 3 bases, with 10 bases between. The germline V gene has CDR1 SNHLY and CDR2 FYNNEI. This CDR3 is 15 amino acids long. For the CDR3, the DNA is TGTGCCAGCAGTGAAGTTGTGTCAGTCAATCAGCCCCAGCATTTT. Translation gives CASSEVVSVNQPQHF.

Comment on this clone: Since a much larger clone is just one base distant, this may be a read error. The chain carries TRBV7-2 and TRBJ1-1; D uncertain. Trimming shortened V by 1 base and J by 4 bases, and 1 base separated the two germline ends. CDR3 length equals 11 residues. Germline-derived CDR1 and CDR2 are SGHTA and FQGNSA. Written as DNA, the CDR3 is TGTGCCAGCAGCTTAGTCACTGAAGCTTTCTTT. Its protein is CASSLVTEAFF.

The V gene is TRBV3-1 (or the pseudogene TRBV3-2), the J gene TRBJ1-2, with D unclear. V was cut by 0 bases and J by 8 bases, with 13 bases left in between. CDR1 LGHDT and CDR2 YNNKEL come from the germline V gene (reference sequence). This CDR3 has 14 residues. The CDR3 protein is CASSQDRKVRGYTF. The CDR3 DNA sequence: TGTGCCAGCAGCCAAGATCGTAAGGTGCGGGGCTACACCTTC.

The chain recombines TRBV6-5 with TRBJ2-7; 8 bases agree with TRBD1. This CDR3 is built from 15 residues. J was trimmed by 2 bases and V by 6 bases; bases with no gene match: 9. Germline V gene data show CDR1 as MNHEY and CDR2 as SVGAGI. CDR3 in DNA: TGTGCCAGCAGCCGGACAGGGATCCCTCCCTACGAGCAGTACTTC. Encoded protein: CASSRTGIPPYEQYF.

The CDR3 nucleotides read TGCGCCAGCAGCTGGGGACCAAGTGCTGGAAACACCATATATTTT. Translating gives CASSWGPSAGNTIYF. The V and J genes are TRBV5-1 and TRBJ1-3; D is perhaps TRBD1 (5 bases). Germline-derived CDR1 and CDR2 are SGHRS and YFSETQ. This CDR3 has 15 amino acids. The V end lost 3 bases, the J end lost 2 bases, and 12 bases lay between the germline ends.

The table lists this clone with a few counts. One junction end disagrees with the germline gene, perhaps due to a read error. The V and J genes are TRBV2 and TRBJ1-5; 7 bases line up with TRBD1. The CDR3 extends over 14 amino acids. Germline V gives CDR1 SNHLY, CDR2 FYNNEI. Written as DNA, the CDR3 is TGTGCCAGCAGCGAAGACAGGGTGAATCAGCCCCAGCATTTT. This sequence encodes CASSEDRVNQPQHF.

This chain links TRBV12-3 or TRBV12-4 with TRBJ2-7, with 7 bases fitting TRBD1. The CDR3 runs 13 residues. After removal of 6 bases from V and 7 bases from J, the junction contained 9 bases not matched to a gene. CDR3 in DNA: TGTGCCAGCAGGACCGGGACAGTTAGGGAGCAGTACTTC. This sequence encodes CASRTGTVREQYF.

This chain links TRBV19 with TRBJ1-4; perhaps TRBD1 as D (5 bases). This CDR3 contains 14 residues. Germline V gene sequence: CDR1 LNHDA, CDR2 SQIVND (reference sequence). V shed 9 bases and J shed 3 bases, with 14 bases lying between them. The CDR3 bases are TGTGCCAGCCACTTCATGGGGGCTAATGAAAAACTGTTTTTT. Its translation: CASHFMGANEKLFF.

The chain has TRBV29-1 and TRBJ1-5; 8 bases align to TRBD1. With V trimmed by 7 bases and J by 4 bases, 3 bases remained unmatched. CDR3 length: 12 residues. Germline CDR1 is SQVTM and CDR2 is ANQGSEA. CDR3 nucleotides: TGCAGCGGGGGACAGGCGAATCAGCCCCAGCATTTT. Its protein product is CSGGQANQPQHF.

This sequence joins TRBV4-1 and TRBJ2-7; D ambiguous. Trimming took 4 bases from V and 2 from J, leaving 12 bases between them. The CDR3 has 14 amino acids. From germline, CDR1 is MGHRA and CDR2 YSYEKL. CDR3 bases: TGCGCCAGCAGCCTGGACCTCCCCCCCTACGAGCAGTACTTC. This gives the protein CASSLDLPPYEQYF.

V is TRBV3-1 (or the pseudogene TRBV3-2) and J is TRBJ2-2; D uncertain. This CDR3 contains 14 residues. The germline CDR1 and CDR2 sequences are LGHDT and YNNKEL (reference sequence). Trimming left V 0 bases short and J 2 bases short, with 4 bases between. CDR3 nucleotide sequence: TGTGCCAGCAGCCAAGATATAAACACCGGGGAGCTGTTTTTT. Its protein is CASSQDINTGELFF.

In nucleotides, the CDR3 is TGTGCCAGCAGCTTTATCGGGGGCACCTACGAGCAGTACTTC. Translating gives CASSFIGGTYEQYF. The chain couples TRBV11-2 to TRBJ2-7; D possibly uses TRBD1 or TRBD2 (6 bases each). V was cut by 3 bases and J by 2 bases, with 11 bases left in between. The CDR3 is 14 amino acids. The germline gives CDR1 SGHAT, CDR2 FQNNGV. Looking up the rest from reference TRBV11-2 and TRBJ2-7 gives the full variable domain: EAGVAQSPRYKIIEKRQSVAFWCNPISGHATLYWYQQILGQGPKLLIQFQNNGVVDDSQLPKDRFSAERLKGVDSTLKIQPAKLEDSAVYLCASSFIGGTYEQYFGPGTRLTVT.

V is TRBV7-2 and J is TRBJ1-2, with a weak D call TRBD1 (5 bases). The CDR3 runs to 18 residues. With 2 bases removed from V and 0 bases from J, the gap between germline ends came to 19 bases. Germline CDR1 is SGHTA and CDR2 is FQGNSA. CDR3 in amino acids: CASSLSPSGGAANYGYTF. As DNA, the CDR3 is TGTGCCAGCAGCTTAAGCCCGTCGGGCGGGGCCGCTAACTATGGCTACACCTTC. The full variable domain, with the rest looked up from reference TRBV7-2 and TRBJ1-2, is GAGVSQSPSNKVTEKGKDVELRCDPISGHTALYWYRQSLGQGLEFLIYFQGNSAPDKSGLPSDRFSAERTGGSVSTLTIQRTQQEDSAVYLCASSLSPSGGAANYGYTFGSGTRLTVV.

The chain combines TRBV27 with TRBJ2-6; no clear D gene. The V and J ends lost 10 bases and 0 bases respectively, with 16 bases between them. The germline V gene encodes CDR1 MNHEY and CDR2 SMNVEV (reference sequence). The CDR3 covers 16 residues. The CDR3 loop reads CATRPRPSSGANVLTF. CDR3 bases: TGTGCCACCAGGCCCAGGCCAAGCTCTGGGGCCAACGTCCTGACTTTC.

The chain's CDR3 is CSASPGVNQPQHF. CDR3 bases: TGCAGTGCTAGTCCAGGGGTCAATCAGCCCCAGCATTTT. This chain uses TRBV20-1 with TRBJ1-5; tentative D call: TRBD1 (6 bases). Germline V gene sequence: CDR1 DFQATT, CDR2 SNEGSKA (reference sequence). Trimming cost V 3 bases and J 3 bases, with 9 bases left between them. CDR3 size: 13 residues.

The CDR3 region is CASTGQRNQPQHF. Here the CDR3 DNA reads TGTGCCAGCACTGGGCAGCGCAATCAGCCCCAGCATTTT. The chain joins TRBV6-5 to TRBJ1-5; D is undetermined. CDR3 size: 13 residues. Germline loops: CDR1 MNHEY, CDR2 SVGAGI. Trimming stripped 7 bases from V and 2 bases from J, with 9 bases between.

The DNA for the CDR3 is TGTGCCAGCAGCGAAAGGGTCAGTAGGGAGACCCAGTACTTC. Amino acids: CASSERVSRETQYF. J is TRBJ2-5 and V is TRBV7-9, with D unclear. Germline loops: CDR1 SEHNR, CDR2 FQNEAQ (reference sequence). V was trimmed by 5 bases and J by 5 bases, leaving 15 bases between them. The CDR3 has 14 residues.

The chain uses TRBV5-6 and TRBJ1-3; a possible D gene is TRBD1 (6 bases). The germline V and J ends were trimmed by 2 bases and 0 bases, with 15 bases remaining between them. CDR1 SGHDT and CDR2 YYEEEE come from the germline V gene. The CDR3 covers 17 residues. The CDR3 loop reads CASSFRGVTSSGNTIYF. For the CDR3, the DNA is TGTGCCAGCAGCTTTAGGGGGGTCACTAGCTCTGGAAACACCATATATTTT.

This clone has only a few counts. The chain uses TRBV5-1 and TRBJ1-3; 7 bases are shared with TRBD1. CDR3 length: 15 amino acids. Germline trimming cut 6 bases from V and 4 bases from J; bases unmatched to any gene: 10. Per the germline V gene, CDR1 is SGHRS and CDR2 is YFSETQ. The CDR3 sequence is CASTRQGISGNTIYF. CDR3 DNA: TGCGCCAGCACCCGACAGGGTATCTCCGGAAACACCATATATTTT.

J is TRBJ1-1 and V is TRBV5-1; TRBD1 matches at 11 bases. The trim removed 0 bases at V and 11 bases at J, leaving 9 bases unmatched. Germline CDR1 and CDR2: SGHRS and YFSETQ. The CDR3 loop spans 15 amino acids. In DNA form, the CDR3 reads TGCGCCAGCAGCTTGGCCCCGGACAGGGGGCTGTGGGCTTTCTTT. Amino acids: CASSLAPDRGLWAFF.

The CDR3 reads CASSVVTGTQETQYF. The CDR3 nucleotides are TGTGCCAGCAGCGTAGTCACGGGGACCCAAGAGACCCAGTACTTC. The chain links TRBV9 to TRBJ2-5; perhaps D is TRBD1 or TRBD2 (5 bases each). Germline assignment: CDR1 SGDLS and CDR2 YYNGEE. The length of the CDR3 is 15 residues. V lost 0 bases and J lost 1, with 10 bases in between.

In DNA, the CDR3 is TGTGCCAGTAACCCTCGGGGGTATCAGCCCCAGCATTTT. This codes for CASNPRGYQPQHF. The chain is built from TRBV19 and TRBJ1-5; a weak D match, TRBD1 (5 bases). The V gene's germline CDR1 is LNHDA and CDR2 SQIVND (reference sequence). CDR3 size: 13 residues. Trimming took off 7 bases at V and 5 bases at J, with 12 bases between the two ends.

The chain combines TRBV7-6 with TRBJ1-2; tentatively, D is TRBD1 (6 bases). Germline CDR1 reads SGHVS; CDR2 reads FNYEAQ. This CDR3 is 15 amino acids long. V lost 5 bases and J lost 6, with 19 bases in between. CDR3 in amino acids: CASSPGAGEVDGYTF. DNA of the CDR3: TGTGCCAGCAGCCCAGGGGCAGGGGAAGTCGATGGCTACACCTTC.

Only a few counts were recorded for this clone. The chain joins TRBV6-5 to TRBJ2-1; 7 nucleotides match TRBD1. The CDR3 contains 14 residues. J was trimmed by 0 bases and V by 6 bases; bases with no gene match: 2. Germline V gene data show CDR1 as MNHEY and CDR2 as SVGAGI. CDR3: CASRGQLSYNEQFF. The CDR3 DNA reads as TGTGCCAGCAGGGGACAGCTCTCCTACAATGAGCAGTTCTTC.

The chain links TRBV3-1 (or the pseudogene TRBV3-2) to TRBJ2-1, with D possibly TRBD2 on 7 matching bases. The germline V and J ends were trimmed by 2 bases and 6 bases, with 14 bases remaining between them. Germline-derived CDR1 and CDR2 are LGHDT and YNNKEL (reference sequence). This CDR3 is built from 15 residues. The CDR3: CASSQRRGPLNEQFF. The CDR3 nucleotides are TGTGCCAGCAGCCAACGGCGGGGGCCACTCAATGAGCAGTTCTTC.

The V call is TRBV7-9, the J call TRBJ2-5; no clear D gene. The V end was cut by 0 bases, the J end by 5 bases, with 1 base between. This CDR3 spans 11 amino acids. CDR1 is SEHNR and CDR2 is FQNEAQ in the germline V gene (reference sequence). In DNA, the CDR3 is TGTGCCAGCAGCTTAGCCGAGACCCAGTACTTC. Translating it yields CASSLAETQYF.

The CDR3 reads CASSVGETGSYEQYF. Written as DNA, the CDR3 is TGTGCCAGCAGCGTAGGAGAGACAGGATCCTACGAGCAGTACTTC. The rearrangement links TRBV9 to TRBJ2-7, with D maybe TRBD1 (6 bases). CDR1 is SGDLS, CDR2 YYNGEE, per germline. This CDR3 is built from 15 residues. Trimming shortened V by 0 bases and J by 1 base, and 11 bases separated the two germline ends. Using reference TRBV9 and TRBJ2-7 for the parts outside the CDR3, the full variable domain is DSGVTQTPKHLITATGQRVTLRCSPRSGDLSVYWYQQSLDQGLQFLIQYYNGEERAKGNILERFSAQQFPDLHSELNLSSLELGDSALYFCASSVGETGSYEQYFGPGTRLTVT.

The CDR3 DNA reads TGTGCCAGCAGGGATACAGGGTACTATGGCTACACCTTC. Protein sequence: CASRDTGYYGYTF. The rearrangement joins TRBV6-5 to TRBJ1-2; perhaps TRBD1 as D (6 bases). CDR3 length equals 13 residues. V lost 6 bases to trimming and J lost 3 bases, with 11 bases between them. The germline V gene has CDR1 MNHEY and CDR2 SVGAGI.